This T cell receptor beta chain was found in a study of T cells in Graves' hyperthyroidism and ophthalmopathy. The CDR3 has 16 amino acids. The germline gives CDR1 SGHAT, CDR2 FQNNGV. V shed 6 bases, J shed 0 bases, and the junction held 5 bases outside the gene matches. This clonotype came up many times. It was RNA transcripts that yielded the amplified TCR beta CDR3 regions. Initially, a first-round RT-PCR of the TCR CDR3 employed the HTBI primer set. Each CDR3 protein is one row after TCRdb ran MiXCR on the multiplex PCR reads. The sample contains around 270,000 distinct CDR3 sequences, roughly 19% of which appear only once.

The J gene is TRBJ2-3, the V gene TRBV11-2; 11 positions match TRBD2. This sequence was found in a man aged 45 to 65 with Graves' ophthalmopathy. Sequenced: blood. The CDR3 coding sequence is TGTGCCAGCAGGAGACTAGCGGGACCAAGCACAGATACGCAGTATTTT. Amino acids: CASRRLAGPSTDTQYF.